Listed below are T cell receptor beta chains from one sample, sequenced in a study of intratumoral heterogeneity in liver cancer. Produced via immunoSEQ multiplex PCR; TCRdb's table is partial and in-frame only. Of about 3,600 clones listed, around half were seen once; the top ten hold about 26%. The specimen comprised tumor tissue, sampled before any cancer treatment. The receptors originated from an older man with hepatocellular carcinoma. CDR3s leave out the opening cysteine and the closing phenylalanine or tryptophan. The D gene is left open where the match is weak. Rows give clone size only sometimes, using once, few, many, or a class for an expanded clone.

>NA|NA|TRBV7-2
ASSLLREATNEKLF
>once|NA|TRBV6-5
ASRQGLRNSPLH
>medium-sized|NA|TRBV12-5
ASGMDPNEQF
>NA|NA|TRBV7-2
ASSLAGQSYEQY
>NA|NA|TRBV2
ATPPGAIYGYT
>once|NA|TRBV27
ASSRGNTEAF
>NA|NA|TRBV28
ASRQDRMGTEAF
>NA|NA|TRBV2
ASPRGTPNEMDNEQF
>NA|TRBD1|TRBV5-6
ASSLGQGVSYEQY
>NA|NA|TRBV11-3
ASSLRRTDTQY
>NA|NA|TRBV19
ASTQTAAGTSAAYNSPLH
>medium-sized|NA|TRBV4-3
ASSQELKGSSTQY
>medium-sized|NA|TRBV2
ASLAPISGANVLT
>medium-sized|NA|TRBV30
AWSTTGNTEAF
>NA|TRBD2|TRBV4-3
ASSQAGGSTDTQY
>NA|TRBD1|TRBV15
ATSRQGARNTEAF
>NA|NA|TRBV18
ASSPGPMVGQETQY
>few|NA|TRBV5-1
ASSLGSSYEQY
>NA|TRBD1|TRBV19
ASSRGQGAYGYT
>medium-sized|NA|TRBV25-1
ASSGGADGYYGYT
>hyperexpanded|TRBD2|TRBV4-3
ASSQSAGGLNEQF
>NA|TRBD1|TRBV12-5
ASGLPGQGYGYT
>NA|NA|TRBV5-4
ASSLRVGQGATLT
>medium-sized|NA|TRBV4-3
ASSQDWDLNSPLH
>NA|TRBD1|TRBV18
ASSPPGQGGGEQF
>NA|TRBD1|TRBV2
ASSGRDSSGANVLT
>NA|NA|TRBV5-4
ASSPTRQETQY